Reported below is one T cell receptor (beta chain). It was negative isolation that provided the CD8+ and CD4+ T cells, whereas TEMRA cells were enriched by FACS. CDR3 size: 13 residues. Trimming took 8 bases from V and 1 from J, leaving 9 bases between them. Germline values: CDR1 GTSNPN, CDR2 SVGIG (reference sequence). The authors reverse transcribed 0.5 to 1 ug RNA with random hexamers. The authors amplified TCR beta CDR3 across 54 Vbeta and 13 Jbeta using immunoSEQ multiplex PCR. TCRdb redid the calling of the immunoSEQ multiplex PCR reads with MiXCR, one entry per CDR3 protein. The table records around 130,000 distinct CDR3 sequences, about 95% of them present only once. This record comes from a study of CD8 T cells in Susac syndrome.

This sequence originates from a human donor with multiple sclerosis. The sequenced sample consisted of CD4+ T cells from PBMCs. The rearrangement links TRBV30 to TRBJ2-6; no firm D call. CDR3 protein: CARRQSGANVLTF. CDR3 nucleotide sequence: TGTGCCCGGCGACAATCTGGGGCCAACGTCCTGACTTTC.